The 13 T cell receptor beta chains below all came from one sample that was sequenced in a study of shared clonotypes between healthy human individuals. Naive CD8 cells comprised CD45RO-negative, CCR7-positively selected cells, excluding terminally differentiated effector memory CD45RA+ cells. TCRdb's copy holds only in-frame clones and misses some; the assay was immunoSEQ multiplex PCR. The sample includes hundreds of thousands of clones, roughly 98% of them seen just once. The sequenced sample was naive CD8+ T cells sorted from blood. Receptors originate from a man aged 30-40 years in good health.

This clone was detected only once. The rearrangement links TRBV7-9 to TRBJ2-7; TRBD1 agrees at 8 bases. Germline V gene lookup returns CDR1 SEHNR and CDR2 FQNEAQ (reference sequence). The CDR3 is 16 residues long. Trimming took 4 bases from V and 6 from J; bases not matched to a gene: 14. For the CDR3, the DNA is TGTGCCAGCAGCTCAAGCCCGGCCGGGACAGGACTCGAGCAGTACTTC. Its protein is CASSSSPAGTGLEQYF.

In its sample, this clone was seen once. This rearrangement joins TRBV6-1 to TRBJ2-1, with TRBD2 matching 9 bases. Germline values: CDR1 MNHNS, CDR2 SASEGT. The CDR3 totals 21 residues. Trimming took 1 base from V and 4 from J; bases not matched to a gene: 20. In nucleotides, the CDR3 is TGTGCCAGCAGTGAAGGGAACCAACCGCGGGGGGGGGCCCCTCTATACAATGAGCAGTTCTTC. Translated: CASSEGNQPRGGAPLYNEQFF.

This chain links TRBV10-2 with TRBJ1-5; TRBD1 might be the D (6 bases). The V end was cut by 4 bases, the J end by 6 bases, with 16 bases between. The CDR3 length is 15 residues. Germline assignment: CDR1 WSHSY and CDR2 SAAADI. In DNA, the CDR3 is TGCGCCAGCAGTGGGGGGGCGTCGGTCACTCAGCCCCAGCATTTT. It is translated as CASSGGASVTQPQHF.

The chain is built from TRBV6-6 and TRBJ1-2; TRBD1 matches 8 bases. CDR1 and CDR2 from the germline V gene are MNHNY and SVGAGI (reference sequence). V was clipped by 5 bases and J by 4 bases; unmatched bases: 6. The CDR3 is made up of 14 amino acids. CDR3 amino acids: CASSPSGGLYGYTF. The CDR3 DNA reads as TGTGCCAGCAGTCCCTCAGGGGGCCTCTATGGCTACACCTTC.

The V call is TRBV27, the J call TRBJ2-3; perhaps TRBD1 as D (6 bases). The germline V and J ends were trimmed by 7 bases and 1 base, with 18 bases remaining between them. Germline loops: CDR1 MNHEY, CDR2 SMNVEV (reference sequence). The CDR3 length is 16 residues. This CDR3 is CASTLLGGVGTDTQYF. CDR3 DNA: TGTGCCAGCACTCTCCTAGGGGGAGTCGGCACAGATACGCAGTATTTT.

CDR3 region: CASSSDSNYGYTF. The CDR3 DNA follows: TGTGCCAGCAGTTCGGACAGTAACTATGGCTACACCTTC. V usage is TRBV27 and J usage is TRBJ1-2, with D possibly being TRBD1 (6 bases). The V gene lost 4 bases and the J gene lost 1 base, with 7 bases spanning the gap. This CDR3 spans 13 amino acids. Germline assignment: CDR1 MNHEY and CDR2 SMNVEV (reference sequence).

The rearrangement joins TRBV15 to TRBJ2-4, with D perhaps being TRBD1 or TRBD2 (5 bases each). The CDR3 covers 16 residues. V lost 5 bases to trimming and J lost 2 bases, with 16 bases between them. Germline loops: CDR1 LNHNV, CDR2 YYDKDF (reference sequence). The CDR3 DNA reads TGTGCCACCAGCGGGGGAGAATTGGGGTCCAAAAACATTCAGTACTTC. This translates into CATSGGELGSKNIQYF.

This chain joins TRBV4-1 and TRBJ1-2, with TRBD1 matching 11 bases. J gave up 3 bases and V 1 base, and 10 bases lay outside the gene matches. CDR1 is MGHRA and CDR2 is YSYEKL in the germline V gene. The CDR3 contains 18 residues. The CDR3 loop reads CASSQVIGTGGADYGYTF. CDR3 DNA: TGCGCCAGCAGCCAAGTTATCGGGACAGGGGGAGCGGACTATGGCTACACCTTC.

The genes are TRBV7-9 and TRBJ2-5, with 8 nucleotides matching TRBD2. The germline gives CDR1 SEHNR, CDR2 FQNEAQ (reference sequence). The CDR3 runs to 16 residues. V trimming: 2 bases; J trimming: 7 bases; junction bases outside the gene matches: 12. The CDR3 loop reads CASSLMPSGSRMTQYF. CDR3 nucleotides: TGTGCCAGCAGCTTAATGCCTAGCGGGTCCCGGATGACCCAGTACTTC.

The chain employs TRBV7-8 and TRBJ2-5; 9 bases agree with TRBD2. The CDR3 is made up of 15 amino acids. Germline trimming cut 6 bases from V and 5 bases from J; bases unmatched to any gene: 10. Germline assignment: CDR1 SGHVS and CDR2 FQNEAQ. CDR3 residues: CASRSTAGGLETQYF. CDR3 nucleotides: TGTGCCAGCAGGTCCACAGCGGGGGGATTGGAGACCCAGTACTTC.

J is TRBJ2-1 and V is TRBV27, with D unresolved. CDR1 is MNHEY, CDR2 SMNVEV, per germline (reference sequence). This CDR3 has 13 residues. Trimming removed 6 bases from V and 4 bases from J, with 10 bases in between. CDR3 sequence reads: CASSSTPYNEQFF. The CDR3 DNA reads TGTGCCAGCAGCTCAACACCTTACAATGAGCAGTTCTTC.

CDR3 sequence (DNA): TGTGCCAGCAGTGAAATCGGGTCCTACGAGCAGTACTTC. The encoded protein is CASSEIGSYEQYF. The chain joins TRBV6-1 to TRBJ2-7, with unresolved D. The V end lost 2 bases, the J end lost 1 base, and 6 bases lay between the germline ends. Germline values: CDR1 MNHNS, CDR2 SASEGT. This CDR3 contains 13 residues.

This chain uses TRBV4-1 with TRBJ2-7; 7 bases are a match to TRBD1. The CDR3 totals 14 residues. V was pared by 4 bases and J by 2 bases, with 5 bases of the junction left unmatched. CDR1 MGHRA and CDR2 YSYEKL come from the germline V gene. The DNA for the CDR3 is TGCGCCAGCAGCCGCCGGGACAGCCCCTACGAGCAGTACTTC. Its translation is CASSRRDSPYEQYF.